This T cell receptor (beta chain) was found in a study of PD-1 blockade in mismatch repair-deficient tumors. The CDR3 extends over 15 amino acids. Trimming removed 2 bases from V and 3 bases from J, with 17 bases in between. Germline V CDR1 and CDR2: GTSNPN, SVGIG (reference sequence). Study-wide findings and caveats: Tumor-resident clones, often absent from pretreatment blood, expanded after pembrolizumab and then contracted.

A word on this clone: Its antigen remains unknown.

TCR sequencing covered three patients who responded to pembrolizumab. Some clones are missing from TCRdb's copy, which holds only in-frame ones; the method was immunoSEQ multiplex PCR. The table includes some 100,000 clones, 82% detected once. The source material was peripheral blood, sampled less than 37 weeks after starting pembrolizumab. This sequence originates from an adult with mismatch repair-deficient cancer. The chain combines TRBV30 with TRBJ2-7, with TRBD2 as a possible D gene (5 bases). CDR3 protein: CAWSLPGLNFYEQYF. CDR3 nucleotides: TGTGCCTGGAGTCTCCCAGGACTCAATTTCTACGAGCAGTACTTC.